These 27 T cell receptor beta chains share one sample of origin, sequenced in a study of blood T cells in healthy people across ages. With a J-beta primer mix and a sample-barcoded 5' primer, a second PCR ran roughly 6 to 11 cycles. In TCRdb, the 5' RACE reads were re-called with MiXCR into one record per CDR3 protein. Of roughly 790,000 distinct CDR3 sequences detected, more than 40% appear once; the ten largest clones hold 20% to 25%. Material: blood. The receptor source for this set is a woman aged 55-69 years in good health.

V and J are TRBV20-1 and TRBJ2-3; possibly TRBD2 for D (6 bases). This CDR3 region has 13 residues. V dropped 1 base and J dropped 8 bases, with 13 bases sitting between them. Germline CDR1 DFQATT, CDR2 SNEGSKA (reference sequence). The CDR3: CSARVEGPATQYF. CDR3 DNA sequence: TGCAGTGCTAGAGTGGAGGGCCCCGCTACGCAGTATTTT.

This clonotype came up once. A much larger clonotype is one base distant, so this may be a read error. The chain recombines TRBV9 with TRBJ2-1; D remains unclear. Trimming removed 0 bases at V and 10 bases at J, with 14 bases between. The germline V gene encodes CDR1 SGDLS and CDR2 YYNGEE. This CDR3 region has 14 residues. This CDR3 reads CASSVGGGRSEQFF. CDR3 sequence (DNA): TGTGCCAGCAGCGTAGGAGGTGGGCGAAGCGAGCAGTTCTTC. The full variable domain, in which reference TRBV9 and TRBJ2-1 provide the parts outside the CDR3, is DSGVTQTPKHLITATGQRVTLRCSPRSGDLSVYWYQQSLDQGLQFLIQYYNGEERAKGNILERFSAQQFPDLHSELNLSSLELGDSALYFCASSVGGGRSEQFFGPGTRLTVL.

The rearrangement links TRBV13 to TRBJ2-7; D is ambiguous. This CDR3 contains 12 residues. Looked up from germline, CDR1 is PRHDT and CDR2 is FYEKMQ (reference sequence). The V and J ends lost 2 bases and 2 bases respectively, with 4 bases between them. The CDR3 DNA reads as TGTGCCAGCAGCTTATTGACCTACGAGCAGTACTTC. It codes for CASSLLTYEQYF.

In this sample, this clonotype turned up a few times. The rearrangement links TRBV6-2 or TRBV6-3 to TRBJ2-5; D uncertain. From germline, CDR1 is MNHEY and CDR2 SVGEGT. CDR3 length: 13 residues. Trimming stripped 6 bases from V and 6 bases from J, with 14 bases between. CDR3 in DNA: TGTGCCAGCAGCCCCCGGACCGGTCAGACCCAGTACTTC. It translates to CASSPRTGQTQYF.

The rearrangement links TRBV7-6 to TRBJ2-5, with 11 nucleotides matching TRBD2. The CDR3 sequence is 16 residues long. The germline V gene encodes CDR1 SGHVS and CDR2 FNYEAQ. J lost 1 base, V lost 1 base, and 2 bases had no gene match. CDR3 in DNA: TGTGCCAGCAGCTTAGGTGGGACTAGCGGCCAAGAGACCCAGTACTTC. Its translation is CASSLGGTSGQETQYF.

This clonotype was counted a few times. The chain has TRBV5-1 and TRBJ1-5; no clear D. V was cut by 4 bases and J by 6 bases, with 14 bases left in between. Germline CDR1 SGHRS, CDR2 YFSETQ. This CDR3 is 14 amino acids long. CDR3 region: CASSVGSSGQPQHF. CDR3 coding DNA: TGCGCCAGCAGCGTGGGGAGTAGCGGTCAGCCCCAGCATTTT.

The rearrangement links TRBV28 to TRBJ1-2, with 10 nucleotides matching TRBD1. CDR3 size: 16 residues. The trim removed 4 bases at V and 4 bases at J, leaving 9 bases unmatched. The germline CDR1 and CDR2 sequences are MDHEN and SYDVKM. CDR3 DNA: TGTGCCAGCAGTTCGCCCGGACAGGGGGAACTCTATGGCTACACCTTC. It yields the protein CASSSPGQGELYGYTF.

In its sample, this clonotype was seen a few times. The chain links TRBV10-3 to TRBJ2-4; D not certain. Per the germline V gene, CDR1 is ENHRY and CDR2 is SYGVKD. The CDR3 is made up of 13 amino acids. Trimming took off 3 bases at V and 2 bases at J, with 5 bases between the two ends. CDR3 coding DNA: TGTGCCATCAGTGACGGAACCAAAAACATTCAGTACTTC. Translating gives CAISDGTKNIQYF.

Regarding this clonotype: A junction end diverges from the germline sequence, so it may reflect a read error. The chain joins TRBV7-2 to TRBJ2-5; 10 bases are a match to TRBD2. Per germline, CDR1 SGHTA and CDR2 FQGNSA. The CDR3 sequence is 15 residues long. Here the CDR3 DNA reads TGTGCCAACAGCTTAGAGTCAGCGGGAGGGCAAGAGCAGTACTTC. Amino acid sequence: CANSLESAGGQEQYF.

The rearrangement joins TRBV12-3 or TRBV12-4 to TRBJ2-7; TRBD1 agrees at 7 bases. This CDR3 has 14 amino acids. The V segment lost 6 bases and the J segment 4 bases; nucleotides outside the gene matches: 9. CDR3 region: CASRTGTELYEQYF. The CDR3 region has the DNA TGTGCCAGCAGGACCGGGACAGAACTTTACGAGCAGTACTTC.

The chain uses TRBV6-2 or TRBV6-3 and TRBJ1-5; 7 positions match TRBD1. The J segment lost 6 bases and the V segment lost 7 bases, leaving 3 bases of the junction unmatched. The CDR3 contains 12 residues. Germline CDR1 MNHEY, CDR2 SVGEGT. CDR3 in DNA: TGTGCCAGCACCACAGGGGTTCAGCCCCAGCATTTT. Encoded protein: CASTTGVQPQHF.

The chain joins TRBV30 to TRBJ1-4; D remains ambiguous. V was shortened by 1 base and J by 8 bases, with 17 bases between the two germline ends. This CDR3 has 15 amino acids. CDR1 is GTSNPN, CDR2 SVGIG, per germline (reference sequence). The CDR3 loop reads CAWSGLLGRWEKLFF. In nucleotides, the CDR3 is TGTGCCTGGAGTGGACTTCTAGGAAGATGGGAAAAACTGTTTTTT. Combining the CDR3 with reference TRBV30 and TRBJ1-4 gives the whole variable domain SQTIHQWPATLVQPVGSPLSLECTVEGTSNPNLYWYRQAAGRGLQLLFYSVGIGQISSEVPQNLSASRPQDRQFILSSKKLLLSDSGFYLCAWSGLLGRWEKLFFGSGTQLSVL.

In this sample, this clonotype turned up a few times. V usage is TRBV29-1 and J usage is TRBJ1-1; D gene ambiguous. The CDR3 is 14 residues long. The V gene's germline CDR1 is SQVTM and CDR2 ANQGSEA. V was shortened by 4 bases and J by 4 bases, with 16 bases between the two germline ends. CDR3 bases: TGCAGCGTTGTTCTCCCCCCAGGAAGCACTGAAGCTTTCTTT. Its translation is CSVVLPPGSTEAFF.

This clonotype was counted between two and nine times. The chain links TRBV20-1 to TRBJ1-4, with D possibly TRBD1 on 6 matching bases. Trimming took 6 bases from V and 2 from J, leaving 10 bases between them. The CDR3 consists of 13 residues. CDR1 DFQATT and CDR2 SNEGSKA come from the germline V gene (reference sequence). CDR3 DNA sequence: TGCAGTGCGCCGGGGGCTACTAATGAAAAACTGTTTTTT. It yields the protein CSAPGATNEKLFF.

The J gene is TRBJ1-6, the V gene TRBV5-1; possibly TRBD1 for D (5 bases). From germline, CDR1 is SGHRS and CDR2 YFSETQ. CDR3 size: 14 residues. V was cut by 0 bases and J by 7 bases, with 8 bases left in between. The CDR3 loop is CASSLEGINSPLHF. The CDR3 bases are TGCGCCAGCAGCTTGGAGGGGATCAATTCACCCCTCCACTTT.

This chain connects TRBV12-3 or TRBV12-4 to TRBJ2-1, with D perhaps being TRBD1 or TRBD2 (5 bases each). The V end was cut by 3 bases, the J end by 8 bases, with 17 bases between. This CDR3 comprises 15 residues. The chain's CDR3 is CASSLRGPVGDEQFF. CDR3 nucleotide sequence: TGTGCCAGCAGTTTGAGGGGACCCGTGGGGGATGAGCAGTTCTTC.

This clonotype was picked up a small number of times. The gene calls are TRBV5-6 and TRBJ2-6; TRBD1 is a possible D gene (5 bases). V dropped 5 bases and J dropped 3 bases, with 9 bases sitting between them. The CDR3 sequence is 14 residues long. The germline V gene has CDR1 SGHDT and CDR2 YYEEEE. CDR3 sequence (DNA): TGTGCCAGCAGGGGGCTTGGTGGGGCCAACGTCCTGACTTTC. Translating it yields CASRGLGGANVLTF.

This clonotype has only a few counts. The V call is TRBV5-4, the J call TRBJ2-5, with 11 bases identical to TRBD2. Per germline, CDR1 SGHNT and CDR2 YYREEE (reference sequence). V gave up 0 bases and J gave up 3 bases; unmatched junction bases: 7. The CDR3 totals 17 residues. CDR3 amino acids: CASSLALAGGYEETQYF. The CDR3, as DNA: TGTGCCAGCAGCTTGGCTCTAGCGGGAGGTTATGAAGAGACCCAGTACTTC.

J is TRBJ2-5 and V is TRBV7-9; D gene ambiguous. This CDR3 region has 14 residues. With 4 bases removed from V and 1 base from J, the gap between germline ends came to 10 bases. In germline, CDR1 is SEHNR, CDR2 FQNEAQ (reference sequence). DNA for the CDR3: TGTGCCAGCAGCTCGGACGCCTCCCAAGAGACCCAGTACTTC. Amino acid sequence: CASSSDASQETQYF.

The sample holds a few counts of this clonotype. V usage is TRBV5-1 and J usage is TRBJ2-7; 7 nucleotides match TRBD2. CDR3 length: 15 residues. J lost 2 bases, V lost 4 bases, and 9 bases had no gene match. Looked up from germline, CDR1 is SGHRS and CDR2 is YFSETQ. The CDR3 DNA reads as TGCGCCAGCAGCGCCGCAGGGACTAATGCCTACGAGCAGTACTTC. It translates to CASSAAGTNAYEQYF.

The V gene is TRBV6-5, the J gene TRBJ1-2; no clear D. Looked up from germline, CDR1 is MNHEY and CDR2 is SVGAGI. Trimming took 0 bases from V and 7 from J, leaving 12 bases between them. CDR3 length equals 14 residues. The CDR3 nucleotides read TGTGCCAGCAGTTACTCGTCACGGGGTGGTGGCTACACCTTC. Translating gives CASSYSSRGGGYTF.

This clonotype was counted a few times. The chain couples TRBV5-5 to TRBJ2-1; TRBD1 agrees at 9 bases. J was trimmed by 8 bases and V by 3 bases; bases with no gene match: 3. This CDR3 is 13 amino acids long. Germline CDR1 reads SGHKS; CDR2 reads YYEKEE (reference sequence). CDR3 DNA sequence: TGTGCCAGCAGCTGTGGACAGGGGTATGAGCAGTTCTTC. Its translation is CASSCGQGYEQFF.

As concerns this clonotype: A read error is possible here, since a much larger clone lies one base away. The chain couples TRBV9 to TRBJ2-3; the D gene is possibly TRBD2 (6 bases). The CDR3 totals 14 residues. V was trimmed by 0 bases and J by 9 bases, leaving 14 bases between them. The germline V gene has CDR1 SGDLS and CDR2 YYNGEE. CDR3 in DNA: TGTGCCAGCAGCGTAGTTAGCGGAGAAGAGACGCAGTATTTT. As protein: CASSVVSGEETQYF. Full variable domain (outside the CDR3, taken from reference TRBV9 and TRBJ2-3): DSGVTQTPKHLITATGQRVTLRCSPRSGDLSVYWYQQSLDQGLQFLIQYYNGEERAKGNILERFSAQQFPDLHSELNLSSLELGDSALYFCASSVVSGEETQYFGPGTRLTVL.

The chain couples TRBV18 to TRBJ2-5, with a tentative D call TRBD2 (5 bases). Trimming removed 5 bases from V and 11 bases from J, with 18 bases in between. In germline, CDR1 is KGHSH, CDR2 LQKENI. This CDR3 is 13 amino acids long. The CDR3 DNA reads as TGTGCCAGCTCATGGACTGATGGCGATGAGCAGTACTTC. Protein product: CASSWTDGDEQYF.

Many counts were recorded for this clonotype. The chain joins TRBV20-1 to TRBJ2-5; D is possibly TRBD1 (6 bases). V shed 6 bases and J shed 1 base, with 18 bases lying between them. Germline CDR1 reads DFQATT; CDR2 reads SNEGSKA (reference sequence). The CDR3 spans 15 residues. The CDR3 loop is CSAEGPRGGQETQYF. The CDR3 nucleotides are TGCAGTGCAGAGGGACCTCGAGGGGGCCAAGAGACCCAGTACTTC.

In DNA form, the CDR3 reads TGTGCCAGCAGCCCGGACCCGGAAGACAGGGTTCGGGAAAAACTGTTTTTT. Amino acids: CASSPDPEDRVREKLFF. This chain links TRBV5-4 with TRBJ1-4, with TRBD1 matching 7 bases. Trimming at V came to 4 bases and at J to 8 bases, leaving 17 bases not matched to a gene. CDR1 is SGHNT and CDR2 is YYREEE in the germline V gene (reference sequence). This CDR3 region has 17 residues.

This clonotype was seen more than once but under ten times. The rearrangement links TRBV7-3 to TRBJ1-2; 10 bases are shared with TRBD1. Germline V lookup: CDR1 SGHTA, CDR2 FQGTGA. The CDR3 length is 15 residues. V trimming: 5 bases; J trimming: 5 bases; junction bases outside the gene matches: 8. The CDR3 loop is CASSPGTGVGYGYTF. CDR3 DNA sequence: TGTGCCAGCAGCCCAGGGACAGGGGTAGGGTATGGCTACACCTTC.